The source of this T cell receptor beta chain is a study of CD4 and CD8 cells across lung adenocarcinoma regions. The patients had localized lung adenocarcinoma, a non-small cell subtype. TCRdb ran MiXCR on the PCR reads and lists one entry per CDR3 protein. Of tens of thousands of distinct CDR3 sequences detected, over 45% appear once; the ten largest clones hold around 50%. The ends were cut back, 7 bases at V and 6 bases at J, with 16 bases in the middle. Germline V gene sequence: CDR1 MGHDK, CDR2 SYGVNS. This CDR3 is 15 amino acids long. V is TRBV25-1 and J is TRBJ1-6, with D possibly being TRBD1 (5 bases). Specimen: CD8+ T cells from the center of a lung tumor. This TCR came from a male donor with lung adenocarcinoma. The CD4 and CD8 labels of this study may be unreliable. CDR3 sequence: CASTPSRGGNSPLHF. For the CDR3, the DNA is TGTGCCAGCACTCCATCTCGGGGGGGTAATTCACCCCTCCACTTT.